This TCR beta chain was captured by sequencing in a study of CD8 T cells in Susac syndrome. The authors reverse transcribed about 0.5 to 1 ug RNA with random hexamers. Amplification of TCR beta CDR3 used immunoSEQ multiplex PCR across 54 Vbeta and 13 Jbeta. One entry per CDR3 protein results from TCRdb running MiXCR on the immunoSEQ multiplex PCR reads. The data hold hundreds of thousands of distinct CDR3 sequences, with 85% to 95% observed a single time. Germline CDR1 reads SGDLS; CDR2 reads YYNGEE. With 0 bases clipped from V and 1 base from J, the junction kept 8 bases outside the gene matches. The CDR3 is 17 residues long. The multiple sclerosis control group comprised treatment-naive patients with stable or active relapsing-remitting disease.

The receptor's source is a human donor with multiple sclerosis. Sequencing was carried out using CD4+ T cells from PBMCs. The V gene is TRBV9, the J gene TRBJ1-2, with 8 bases aligning to TRBD1. Here the CDR3 reads CASSVGQGPPYNYGYTF. The DNA of the CDR3 is TGTGCCAGCAGCGTAGGACAGGGGCCGCCGTATAACTATGGCTACACCTTC. Filled out from reference TRBV9 and TRBJ1-2, the complete variable domain reads DSGVTQTPKHLITATGQRVTLRCSPRSGDLSVYWYQQSLDQGLQFLIQYYNGEERAKGNILERFSAQQFPDLHSELNLSSLELGDSALYFCASSVGQGPPYNYGYTFGSGTRLTVV.